The text below deals with one T cell receptor (beta chain). Authors' analysis steps: Estimated nucleated cell counts came from reference gene primer amplification. This table comes from immunoSEQ multiplex PCR, and its TCRdb copy is limited to in-frame clones, with some not included. V, J and clone size were drawn from that table, and D and trimming were deduced from the DNA. The sample records around 170,000 clones, roughly 83% being singletons. The CDR3 runs to 13 residues. The V gene end was trimmed by 4 bases and the J gene end by 6 bases; junction bases not matched to a gene: 3. In germline, CDR1 is KGHSH, CDR2 LQKENI. These data originate in a study of blood T cell repertoires in COVID-19. Study members were between roughly 18 and 100 years old and lived in around 24 US regions. Participant-given clinical history determined each cohort assignment.

This chain uses TRBV18 with TRBJ1-2; 9 bases align to TRBD1. This sequence was found in a woman aged 30 to 39 who had recovered from COVID-19. The sequenced sample was PBMCs or T cells enriched from blood (not recorded which). This chain's CDR3 is CASSLDRGNGYTF. In DNA, the CDR3 is TGTGCCAGCTCACTGGACAGGGGCAATGGCTACACCTTC.